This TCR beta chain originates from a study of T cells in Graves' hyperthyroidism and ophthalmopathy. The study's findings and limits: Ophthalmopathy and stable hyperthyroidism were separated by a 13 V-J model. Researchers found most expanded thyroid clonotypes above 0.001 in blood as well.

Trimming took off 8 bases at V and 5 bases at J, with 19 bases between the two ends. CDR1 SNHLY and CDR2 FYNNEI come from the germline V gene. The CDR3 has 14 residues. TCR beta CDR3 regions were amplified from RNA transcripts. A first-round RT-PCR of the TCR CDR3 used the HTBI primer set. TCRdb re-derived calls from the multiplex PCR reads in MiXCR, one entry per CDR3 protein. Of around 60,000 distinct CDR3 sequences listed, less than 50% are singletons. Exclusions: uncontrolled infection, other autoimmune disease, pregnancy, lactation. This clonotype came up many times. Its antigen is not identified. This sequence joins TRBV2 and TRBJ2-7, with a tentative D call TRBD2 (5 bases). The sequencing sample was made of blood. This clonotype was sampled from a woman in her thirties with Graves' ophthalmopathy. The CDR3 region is CASDSSGVANEQYF. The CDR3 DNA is TGTGCCAGCGATTCGAGCGGAGTGGCGAACGAGCAGTACTTC.